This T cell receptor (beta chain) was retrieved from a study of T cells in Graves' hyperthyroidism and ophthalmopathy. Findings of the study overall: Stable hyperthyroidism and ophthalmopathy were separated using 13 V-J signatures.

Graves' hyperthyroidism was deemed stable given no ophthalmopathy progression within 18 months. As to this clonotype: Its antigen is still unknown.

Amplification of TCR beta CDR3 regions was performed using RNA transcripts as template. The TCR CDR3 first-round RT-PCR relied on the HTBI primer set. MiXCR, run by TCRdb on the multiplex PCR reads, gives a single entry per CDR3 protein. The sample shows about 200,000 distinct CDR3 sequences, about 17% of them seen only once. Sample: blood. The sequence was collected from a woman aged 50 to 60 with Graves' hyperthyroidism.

CDR3 nucleotide sequence: TGTGCCAGCAGCTTAGTTCGTTACGAAGAGACCCAGTACTTC. This encodes CASSLVRYEETQYF. V is TRBV11-2 and J is TRBJ2-5; no firm D call. Germline CDR1 SGHAT, CDR2 FQNNGV. This CDR3 comprises 14 residues. Trimming left V 1 base short and J 3 bases short, with 9 bases between. The full variable domain, its missing parts supplied by reference TRBV11-2 and TRBJ2-5, is EAGVAQSPRYKIIEKRQSVAFWCNPISGHATLYWYQQILGQGPKLLIQFQNNGVVDDSQLPKDRFSAERLKGVDSTLKIQPAKLEDSAVYLCASSLVRYEETQYFGPGTRLLVL.